One sample yielded the 17 T cell receptor beta chains listed below, sequenced in a study of alternative splicing in chronic myeloid leukemia remission. Libraries were built from poly-A-enriched mRNA from around 0.94 ug total RNA. TCRdb re-called the bulk RNA-seq reads and shows each CDR3 protein once, DNA omitted. The data hold over 300 distinct CDR3 sequences, with 95% to 98% observed a single time. The specimen was PBMCs. Receptors were obtained from a person in their thirties or forties in good health.

This chain connects TRBV3-1 to TRBJ1-6. The CDR3 runs 13 residues. Looked up from germline, CDR1 is LGHDT and CDR2 is YNNKEL (reference sequence). The chain's CDR3 is CASSLTVNSPLHF.

The chain employs TRBV7-6 and TRBJ2-1; the D gene TCRdb calls, TRBD2, cannot be checked with no DNA. Per germline, CDR1 SGHVS and CDR2 FNYEAQ. CDR3 size: 17 residues. Here the CDR3 reads CASSLRVPSGVQNEQFF.

The chain couples TRBV20-1 to TRBJ1-4. Germline V gene lookup returns CDR1 DFQATT and CDR2 SNEGSKA (reference sequence). The CDR3 has 16 amino acids. The CDR3 spells CSAAKNRESMAEKLFF.

The genes are TRBV6-5 and TRBJ1-2. The CDR3 consists of 15 residues. The germline V gene encodes CDR1 MNHEY and CDR2 SVGAGI. CDR3 loop: CASSYFQGLRYGYTF.

The chain is built from TRBV9 and TRBJ2-3; TCRdb calls TRBD2, which cannot be checked without DNA. The CDR3 has 16 amino acids. CDR1 and CDR2 from the germline V gene are SGDLS and YYNGEE. The CDR3 protein is CASSVLAGGPEDTQYF.

The V gene is TRBV2, the J gene TRBJ1-1. CDR1 and CDR2 from the germline V gene are SNHLY and FYNNEI. The CDR3 runs 18 residues. The CDR3 protein is CASRVSDSRRQPNTEAFF.

The rearrangement joins TRBV3-1 to TRBJ2-5; TCRdb indicates TRBD2, and absent DNA this call remains unverified. The V gene's germline CDR1 is LGHDT and CDR2 YNNKEL (reference sequence). This CDR3 has 17 amino acids. The CDR3 loop is CASSQDGRGGAEETQYF.

This chain joins TRBV10-3 and TRBJ1-3. The CDR3 length is 13 residues. Germline V lookup: CDR1 ENHRY, CDR2 SYGVKD. CDR3 in amino acids: CAISAASGNTIYF.

The chain employs TRBV4-3 and TRBJ1-1. This CDR3 is 13 amino acids long. CDR1 and CDR2 from the germline V gene are LGHNA and YSLEER. The CDR3 spells CASSQDGGARAFF.

This clonotype was observed a single time. The CDR3 spells CASSVAGTGYEAFF. The chain has TRBV9 and TRBJ1-1. The V gene's germline CDR1 is SGDLS and CDR2 YYNGEE. This CDR3 region has 14 residues.

The chain carries TRBV19 and TRBJ1-1. Germline V gives CDR1 LNHDA, CDR2 SQIVND (reference sequence). The CDR3 is 14 residues long. This CDR3 reads CASSLMEGGEKAFF.

The chain recombines TRBV6-5 with TRBJ2-2; the D call of TRBD2 rests on TCRdb alone, since no DNA is present to check it. Germline V gene lookup returns CDR1 MNHEY and CDR2 SVGAGI. The CDR3 totals 15 residues. CDR3 residues: CASSYSTGFGRELFF.

This clonotype occurred once. The chain uses TRBV7-2 and TRBJ2-2; TCRdb's D gene call, TRBD2, goes unchecked for lack of DNA. The CDR3 loop spans 18 amino acids. Germline loops: CDR1 SGHTA, CDR2 FQGNSA. Here the CDR3 reads CASSLADPGLAGSGELFF. Full variable domain (missing parts from reference TRBV7-2 and TRBJ2-2): GAGVSQSPSNKVTEKGKDVELRCDPISGHTALYWYRQSLGQGLEFLIYFQGNSAPDKSGLPSDRFSAERTGGSVSTLTIQRTQQEDSAVYLCASSLADPGLAGSGELFFGEGSRLTVL.

This clonotype occurred once. J is TRBJ1-5 and V is TRBV20-1. The CDR3 spans 15 residues. Germline loops: CDR1 DFQATT, CDR2 SNEGSKA (reference sequence). The CDR3 protein is CSASPSGLRDQPQHF.

The V and J genes are TRBV6-6 and TRBJ1-5. The germline V gene encodes CDR1 MNHNY and CDR2 SVGAGI (reference sequence). The CDR3 loop spans 13 amino acids. The chain's CDR3 is CASSSGGRKPQHF.

The chain combines TRBV28 with TRBJ1-2. CDR1 is MDHEN, CDR2 SYDVKM, per germline. The CDR3 is 13 residues long. CDR3 protein: CASLRRVPNGYTF.

The V gene is TRBV6-4, the J gene TRBJ2-1; TCRdb indicates TRBD2, and absent DNA this call remains unverified. From germline, CDR1 is MRHNA and CDR2 SNTAGT. This CDR3 is built from 13 residues. CDR3 region: CASRPGRTGEQFF.